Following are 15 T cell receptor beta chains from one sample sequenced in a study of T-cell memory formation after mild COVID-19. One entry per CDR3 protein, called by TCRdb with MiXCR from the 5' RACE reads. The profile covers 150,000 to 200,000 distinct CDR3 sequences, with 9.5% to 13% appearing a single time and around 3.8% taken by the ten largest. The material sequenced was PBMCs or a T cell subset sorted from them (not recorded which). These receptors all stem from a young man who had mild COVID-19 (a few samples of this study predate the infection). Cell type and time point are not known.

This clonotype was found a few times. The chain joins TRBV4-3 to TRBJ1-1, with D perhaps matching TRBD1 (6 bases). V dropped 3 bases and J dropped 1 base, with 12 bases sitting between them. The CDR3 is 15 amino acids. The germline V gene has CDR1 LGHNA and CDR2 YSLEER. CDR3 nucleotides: TGCGCCAGCAGCCAGGGGGCTGTCCCGAACACTGAAGCTTTCTTT. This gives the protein CASSQGAVPNTEAFF.

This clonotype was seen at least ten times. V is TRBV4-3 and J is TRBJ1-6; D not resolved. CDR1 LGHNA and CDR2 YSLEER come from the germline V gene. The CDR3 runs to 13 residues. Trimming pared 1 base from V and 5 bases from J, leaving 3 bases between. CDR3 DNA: TGCGCCAGCAGCCAAGTAAATAATTCACCCCTCCACTTT. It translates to CASSQVNNSPLHF.

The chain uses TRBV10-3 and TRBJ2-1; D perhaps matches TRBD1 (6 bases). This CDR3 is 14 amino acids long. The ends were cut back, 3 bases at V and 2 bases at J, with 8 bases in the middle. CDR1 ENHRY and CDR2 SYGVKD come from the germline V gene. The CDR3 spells CAISDQGTYNEQFF. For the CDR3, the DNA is TGTGCCATCAGTGATCAGGGGACCTACAATGAGCAGTTCTTC.

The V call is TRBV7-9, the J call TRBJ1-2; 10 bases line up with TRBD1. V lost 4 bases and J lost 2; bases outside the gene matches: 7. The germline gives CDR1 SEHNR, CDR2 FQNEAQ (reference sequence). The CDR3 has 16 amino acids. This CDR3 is CASSSRAGQGNYGYTF. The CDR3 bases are TGTGCCAGCAGCTCCAGAGCGGGACAGGGGAACTATGGCTACACCTTC. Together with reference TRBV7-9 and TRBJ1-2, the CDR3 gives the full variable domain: DTGVSQNPRHKITKRGQNVTFRCDPISEHNRLYWYRQTLGQGPEFLTYFQNEAQLEKSRLLSDRFSAERPKGSFSTLEIQRTEQGDSAMYLCASSSRAGQGNYGYTFGSGTRLTVV.

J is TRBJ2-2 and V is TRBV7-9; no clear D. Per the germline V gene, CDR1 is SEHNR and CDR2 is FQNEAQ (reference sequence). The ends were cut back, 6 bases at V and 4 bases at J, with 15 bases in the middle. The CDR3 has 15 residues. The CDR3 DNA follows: TGTGCCAGCAGGAAAACTGAGATGCCCACCGGGGAGCTGTTTTTT. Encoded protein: CASRKTEMPTGELFF.

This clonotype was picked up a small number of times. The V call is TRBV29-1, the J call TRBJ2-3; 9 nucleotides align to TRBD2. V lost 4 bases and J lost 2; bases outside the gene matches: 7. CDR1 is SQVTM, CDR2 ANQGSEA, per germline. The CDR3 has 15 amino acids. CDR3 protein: CSVARLAEPTDTQYF. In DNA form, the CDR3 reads TGCAGCGTTGCCCGACTAGCGGAGCCCACAGATACGCAGTATTTT.

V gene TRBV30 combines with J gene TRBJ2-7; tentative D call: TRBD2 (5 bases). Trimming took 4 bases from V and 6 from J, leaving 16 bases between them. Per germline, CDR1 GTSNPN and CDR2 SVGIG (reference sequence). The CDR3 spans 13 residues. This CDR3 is CAWISERSGEQYF. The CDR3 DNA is TGTGCCTGGATATCAGAACGAAGCGGCGAGCAGTACTTC.

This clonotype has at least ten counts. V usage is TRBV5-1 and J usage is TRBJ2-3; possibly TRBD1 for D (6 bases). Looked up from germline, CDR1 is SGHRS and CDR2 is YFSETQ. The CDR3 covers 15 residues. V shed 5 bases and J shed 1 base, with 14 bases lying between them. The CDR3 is CASSRSGVGTDTQYF. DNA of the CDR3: TGCGCCAGCAGTCGCTCAGGGGTCGGCACAGATACGCAGTATTTT.

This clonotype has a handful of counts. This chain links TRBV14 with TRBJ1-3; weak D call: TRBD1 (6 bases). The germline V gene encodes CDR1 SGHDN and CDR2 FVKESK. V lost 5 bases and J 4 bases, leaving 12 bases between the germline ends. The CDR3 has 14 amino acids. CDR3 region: CASSEGGSGNTIYF. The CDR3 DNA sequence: TGTGCCAGCAGCGAAGGGGGATCCGGAAACACCATATATTTT.

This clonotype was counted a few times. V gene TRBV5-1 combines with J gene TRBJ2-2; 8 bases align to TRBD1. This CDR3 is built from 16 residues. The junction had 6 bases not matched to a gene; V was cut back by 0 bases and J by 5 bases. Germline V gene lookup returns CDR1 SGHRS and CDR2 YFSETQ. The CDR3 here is CASSLVWQGATGELFF. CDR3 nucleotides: TGCGCCAGCAGCTTGGTTTGGCAGGGGGCGACCGGGGAGCTGTTTTTT.

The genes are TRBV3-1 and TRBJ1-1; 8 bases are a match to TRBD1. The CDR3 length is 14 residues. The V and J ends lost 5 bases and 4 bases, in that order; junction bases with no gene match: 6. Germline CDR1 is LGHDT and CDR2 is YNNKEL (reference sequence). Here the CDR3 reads CASSSQGVGTEAFF. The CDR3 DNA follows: TGTGCCAGCAGCTCACAGGGGGTAGGCACTGAAGCTTTCTTT.

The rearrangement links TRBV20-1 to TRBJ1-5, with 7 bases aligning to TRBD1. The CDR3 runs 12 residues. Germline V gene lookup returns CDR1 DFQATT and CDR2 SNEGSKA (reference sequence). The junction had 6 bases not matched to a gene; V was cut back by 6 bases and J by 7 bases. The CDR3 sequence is CSADNRGQPQHF. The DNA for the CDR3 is TGCAGTGCAGATAACAGGGGCCAGCCCCAGCATTTT.

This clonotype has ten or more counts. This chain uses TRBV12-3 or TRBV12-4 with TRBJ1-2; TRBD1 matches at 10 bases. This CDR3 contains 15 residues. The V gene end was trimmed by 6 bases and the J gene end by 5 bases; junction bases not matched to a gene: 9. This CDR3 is CASSQAGTGDYGYTF. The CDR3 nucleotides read TGTGCCAGCAGCCAAGCCGGGACAGGGGATTATGGCTACACCTTC.

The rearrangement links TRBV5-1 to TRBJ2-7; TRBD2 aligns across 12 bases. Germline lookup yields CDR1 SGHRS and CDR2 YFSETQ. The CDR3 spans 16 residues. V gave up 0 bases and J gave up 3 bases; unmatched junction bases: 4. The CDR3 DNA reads TGCGCCAGCAGCTTGGGACTAGCGGGGGAGCTCTACGAGCAGTACTTC. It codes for CASSLGLAGELYEQYF.

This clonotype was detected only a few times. CDR3 nucleotide sequence: TGCAGCGTTGAGATGATGGGACAGGGGGGGGACATTCAGTACTTC. This codes for CSVEMMGQGGDIQYF. The chain employs TRBV29-1 and TRBJ2-4; TRBD1 matches 11 bases. The junction had 9 bases not matched to a gene; V was cut back by 3 bases and J by 8 bases. Germline-derived CDR1 and CDR2 are SQVTM and ANQGSEA. This CDR3 has 15 amino acids.